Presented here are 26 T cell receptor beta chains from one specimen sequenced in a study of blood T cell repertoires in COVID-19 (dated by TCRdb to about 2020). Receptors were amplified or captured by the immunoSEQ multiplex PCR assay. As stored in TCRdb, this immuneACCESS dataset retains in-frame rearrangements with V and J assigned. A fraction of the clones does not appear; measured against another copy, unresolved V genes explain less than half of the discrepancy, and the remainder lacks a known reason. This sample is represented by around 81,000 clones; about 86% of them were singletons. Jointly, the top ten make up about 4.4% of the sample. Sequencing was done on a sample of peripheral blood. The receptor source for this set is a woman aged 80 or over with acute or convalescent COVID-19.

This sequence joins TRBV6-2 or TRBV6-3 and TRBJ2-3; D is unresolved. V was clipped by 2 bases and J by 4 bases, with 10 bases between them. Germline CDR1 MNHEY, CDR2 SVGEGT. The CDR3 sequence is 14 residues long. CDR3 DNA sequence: TGTGCCAGCAGTTACGGGTTAGCTGCAGATACGCAGTATTTT. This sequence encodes CASSYGLAADTQYF.

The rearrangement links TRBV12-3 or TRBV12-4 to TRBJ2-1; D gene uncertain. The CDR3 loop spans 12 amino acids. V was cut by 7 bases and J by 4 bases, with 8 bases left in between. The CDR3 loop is CASKHRYNEQFF. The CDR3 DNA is TGTGCCAGCAAACACAGATACAATGAGCAGTTCTTC.

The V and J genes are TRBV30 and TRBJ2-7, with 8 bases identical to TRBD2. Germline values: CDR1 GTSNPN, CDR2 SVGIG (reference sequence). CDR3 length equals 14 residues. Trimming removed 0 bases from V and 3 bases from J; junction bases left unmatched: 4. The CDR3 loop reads CAWSVGGGRYEQYF. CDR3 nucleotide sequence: TGTGCCTGGAGTGTCGGGGGGGGCCGCTACGAGCAGTACTTC. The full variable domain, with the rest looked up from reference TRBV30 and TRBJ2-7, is SQTIHQWPATLVQPVGSPLSLECTVEGTSNPNLYWYRQAAGRGLQLLFYSVGIGQISSEVPQNLSASRPQDRQFILSSKKLLLSDSGFYLCAWSVGGGRYEQYFGPGTRLTVT.

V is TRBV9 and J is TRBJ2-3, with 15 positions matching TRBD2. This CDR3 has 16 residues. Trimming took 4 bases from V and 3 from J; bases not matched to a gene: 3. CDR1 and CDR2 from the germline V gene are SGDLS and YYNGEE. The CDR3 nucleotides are TGTGCCAGCAGCATTGGGACTAGCGGGAGGACAGATACGCAGTATTTT. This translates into CASSIGTSGRTDTQYF.

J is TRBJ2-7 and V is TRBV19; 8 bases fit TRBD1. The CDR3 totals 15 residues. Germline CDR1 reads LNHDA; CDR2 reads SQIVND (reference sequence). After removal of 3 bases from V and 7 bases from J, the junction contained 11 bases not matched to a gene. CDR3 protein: CASSIAGTGNFEQYF. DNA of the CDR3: TGTGCCAGTAGTATCGCCGGGACAGGTAACTTTGAGCAGTACTTC.

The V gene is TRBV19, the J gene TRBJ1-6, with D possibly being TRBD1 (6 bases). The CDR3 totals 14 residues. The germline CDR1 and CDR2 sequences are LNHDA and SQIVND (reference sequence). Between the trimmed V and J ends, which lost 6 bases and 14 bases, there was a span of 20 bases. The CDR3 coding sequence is TGTGCCAGTAGCAACTCGGACAGCCTAGGGACCCTCCACTTT. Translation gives CASSNSDSLGTLHF.

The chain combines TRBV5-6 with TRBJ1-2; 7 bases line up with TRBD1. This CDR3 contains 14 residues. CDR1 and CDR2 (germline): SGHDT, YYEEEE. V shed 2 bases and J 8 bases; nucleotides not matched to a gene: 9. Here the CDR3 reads CASSLIGQEGGYTF. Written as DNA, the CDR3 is TGTGCCAGCAGCTTAATCGGACAGGAGGGGGGCTACACCTTC. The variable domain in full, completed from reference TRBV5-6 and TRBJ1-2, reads DAGVTQSPTHLIKTRGQQVTLRCSPKSGHDTVSWYQQALGQGPQFIFQYYEEEERQRGNFPDRFSGHQFPNYSSELNVNALLLGDSALYLCASSLIGQEGGYTFGSGTRLTVV.

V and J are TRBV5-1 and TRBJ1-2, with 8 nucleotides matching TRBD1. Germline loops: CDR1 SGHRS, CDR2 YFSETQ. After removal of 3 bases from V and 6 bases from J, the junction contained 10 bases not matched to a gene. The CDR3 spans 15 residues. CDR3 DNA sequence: TGCGCCAGCAGCTCTTCCGGGACAGGAACTGATGGCTACACCTTC. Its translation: CASSSSGTGTDGYTF.

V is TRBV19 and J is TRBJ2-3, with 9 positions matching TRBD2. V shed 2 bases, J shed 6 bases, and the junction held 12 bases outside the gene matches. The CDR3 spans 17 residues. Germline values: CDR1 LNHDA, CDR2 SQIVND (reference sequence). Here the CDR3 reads CASSINGAGGLQDTQYF. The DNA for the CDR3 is TGTGCCAGTAGTATAAATGGAGCGGGGGGCCTTCAGGATACGCAGTATTTT. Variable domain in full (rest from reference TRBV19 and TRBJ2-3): DGGITQSPKYLFRKEGQNVTLSCEQNLNHDAMYWYRQDPGQGLRLIYYSQIVNDFQKGDIAEGYSVSREKKESFPLTVTSAQKNPTAFYLCASSINGAGGLQDTQYFGPGTRLTVL.

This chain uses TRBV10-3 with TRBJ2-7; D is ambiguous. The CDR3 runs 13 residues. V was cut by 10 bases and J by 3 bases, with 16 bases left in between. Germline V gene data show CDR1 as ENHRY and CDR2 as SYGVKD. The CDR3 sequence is CATMPGQSYEQYF. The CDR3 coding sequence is TGTGCCACTATGCCTGGGCAAAGCTACGAGCAGTACTTC.

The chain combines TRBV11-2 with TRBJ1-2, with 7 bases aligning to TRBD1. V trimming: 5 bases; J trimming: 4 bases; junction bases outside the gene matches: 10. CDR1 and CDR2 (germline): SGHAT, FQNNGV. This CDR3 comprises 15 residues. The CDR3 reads CASSPSNRGGYGYTF. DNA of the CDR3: TGTGCCAGCAGCCCATCGAACAGGGGCGGCTATGGCTACACCTTC.

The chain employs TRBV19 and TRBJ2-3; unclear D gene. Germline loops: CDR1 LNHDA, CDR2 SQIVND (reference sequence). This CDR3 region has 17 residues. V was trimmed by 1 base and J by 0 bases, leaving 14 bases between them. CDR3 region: CASSIAYAGESTDTQYF. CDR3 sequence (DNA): TGTGCCAGTAGTATAGCCTACGCCGGAGAGAGCACAGATACGCAGTATTTT.

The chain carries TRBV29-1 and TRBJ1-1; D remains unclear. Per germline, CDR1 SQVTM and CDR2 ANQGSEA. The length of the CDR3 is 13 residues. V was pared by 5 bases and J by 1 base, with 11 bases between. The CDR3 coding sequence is TGCAGCGTTTCAACAAGGAGGAACACTGAAGCTTTCTTT. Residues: CSVSTRRNTEAFF. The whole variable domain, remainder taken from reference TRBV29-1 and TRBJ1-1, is SAVISQKPSRDICQRGTSLTIQCQVDSQVTMMFWYRQQPGQSLTLIATANQGSEATYESGFVIDKFPISRPNLTFSTLTVSNMSPEDSSIYLCSVSTRRNTEAFFGQGTRLTVV.

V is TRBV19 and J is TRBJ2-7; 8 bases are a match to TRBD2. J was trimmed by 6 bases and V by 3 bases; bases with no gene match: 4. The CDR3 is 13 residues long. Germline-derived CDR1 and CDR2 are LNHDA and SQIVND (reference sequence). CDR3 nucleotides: TGTGCCAGTAGTATTGCGGGGGGAGGCGAGCAGTACTTC. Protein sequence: CASSIAGGGEQYF.

CDR3 protein: CASSLERLLRTGELFF. The CDR3, as DNA: TGTGCCAGCAGCTTGGAGAGGCTGTTACGCACCGGGGAGCTGTTTTTT. The chain joins TRBV7-9 to TRBJ2-2; no firm D call. This CDR3 is 16 amino acids long. The germline CDR1 and CDR2 sequences are SEHNR and FQNEAQ (reference sequence). V lost 3 bases and J 4 bases, leaving 15 bases between the germline ends.

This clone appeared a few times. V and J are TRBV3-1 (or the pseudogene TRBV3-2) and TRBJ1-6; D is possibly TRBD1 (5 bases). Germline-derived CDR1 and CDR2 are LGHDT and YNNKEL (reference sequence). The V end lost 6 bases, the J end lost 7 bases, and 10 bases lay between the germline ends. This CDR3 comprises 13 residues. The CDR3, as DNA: TGTGCCAGCAGTTCCAACAGGAATTCACCCCTCCACTTT. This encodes CASSSNRNSPLHF.

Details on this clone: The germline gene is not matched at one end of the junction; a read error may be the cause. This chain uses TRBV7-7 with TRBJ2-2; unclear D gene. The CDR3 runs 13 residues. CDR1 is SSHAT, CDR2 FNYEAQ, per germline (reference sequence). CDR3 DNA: TGTGCTAGCAGCCCGAGGATGGCCGGGGAGCTGTTTTTT. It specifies CASSPRMAGELFF.

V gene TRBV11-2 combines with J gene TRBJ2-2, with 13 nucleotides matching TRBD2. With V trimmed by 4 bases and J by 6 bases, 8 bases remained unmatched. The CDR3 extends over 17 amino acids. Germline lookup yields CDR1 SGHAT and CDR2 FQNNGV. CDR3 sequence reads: CASSSGTSGTSSGELFF. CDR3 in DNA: TGTGCCAGCAGCTCAGGGACTAGCGGGACCTCGTCCGGGGAGCTGTTTTTT.

CDR3 DNA: TGTGCCAGCACCACGCAGGGAGGTGGCACTGAAGCTTTCTTT. Its protein product is CASTTQGGGTEAFF. The rearrangement uses TRBV2 and TRBJ1-1; D possibly corresponds to TRBD1 (5 bases). CDR1 and CDR2 (germline): SNHLY, FYNNEI. This CDR3 is 14 amino acids long. The ends were cut back, 7 bases at V and 4 bases at J, with 16 bases in the middle.

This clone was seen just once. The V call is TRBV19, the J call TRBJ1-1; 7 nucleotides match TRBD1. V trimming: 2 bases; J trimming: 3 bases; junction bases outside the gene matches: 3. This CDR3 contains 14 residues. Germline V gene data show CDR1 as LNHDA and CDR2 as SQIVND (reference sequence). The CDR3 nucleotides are TGTGCCAGTAGTATAAAGGGGGCGGACACTGAAGCTTTCTTT. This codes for CASSIKGADTEAFF.

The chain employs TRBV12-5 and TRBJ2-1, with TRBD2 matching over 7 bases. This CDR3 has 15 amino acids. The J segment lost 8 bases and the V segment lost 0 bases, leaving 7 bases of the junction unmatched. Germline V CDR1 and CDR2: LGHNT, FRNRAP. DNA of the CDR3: TGTGCTAGTGGTTTGGTCAATGGGAGGGCCTATGAGCAGTTCTTC. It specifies CASGLVNGRAYEQFF. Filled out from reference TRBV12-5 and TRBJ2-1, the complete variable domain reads DARVTQTPRHKVTEMGQEVTMRCQPILGHNTVFWYRQTMMQGLELLAYFRNRAPLDDSGMPKDRFSAEMPDATLATLKIQPSEPRDSAVYFCASGLVNGRAYEQFFGPGTRLTVL.

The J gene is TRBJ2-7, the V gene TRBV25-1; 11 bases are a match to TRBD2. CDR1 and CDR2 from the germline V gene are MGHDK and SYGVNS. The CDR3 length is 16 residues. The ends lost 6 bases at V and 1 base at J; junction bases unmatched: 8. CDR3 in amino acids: CASSTSGSFISYEQYF. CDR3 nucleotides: TGTGCCAGCAGCACTAGCGGGAGCTTTATTTCCTACGAGCAGTACTTC.

CDR3 nucleotides: TGTGCCAGCAGACTACAGGGGGGTAAAGAGACCCAGTACTTC. Amino acid sequence: CASRLQGGKETQYF. This sequence joins TRBV6-5 and TRBJ2-5, with TRBD1 matching 8 bases. V was pared by 6 bases and J by 3 bases, with 6 bases of the junction left unmatched. The CDR3 runs to 14 residues. Germline V CDR1 and CDR2: MNHEY, SVGAGI.

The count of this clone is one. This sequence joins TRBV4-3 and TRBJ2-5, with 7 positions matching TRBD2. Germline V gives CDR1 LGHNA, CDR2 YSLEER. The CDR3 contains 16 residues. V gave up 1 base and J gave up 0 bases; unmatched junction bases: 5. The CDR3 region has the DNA TGCGCCAGCAGCCAAGGGCGAGCGGGGTACCAAGAGACCCAGTACTTC. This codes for CASSQGRAGYQETQYF.

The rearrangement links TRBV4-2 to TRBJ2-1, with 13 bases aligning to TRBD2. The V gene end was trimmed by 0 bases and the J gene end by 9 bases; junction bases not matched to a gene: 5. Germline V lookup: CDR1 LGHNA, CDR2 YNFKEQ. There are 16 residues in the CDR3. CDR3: CASSQELAGGQGEQFF. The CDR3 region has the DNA TGTGCCAGCAGCCAAGAACTAGCGGGAGGGCAAGGTGAGCAGTTCTTC.

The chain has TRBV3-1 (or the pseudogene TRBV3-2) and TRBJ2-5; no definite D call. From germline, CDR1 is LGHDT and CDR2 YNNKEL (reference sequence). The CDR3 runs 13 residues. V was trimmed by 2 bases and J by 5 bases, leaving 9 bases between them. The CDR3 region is CASSQRGVETQYF. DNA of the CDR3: TGTGCCAGCAGCCAAAGAGGAGTGGAGACCCAGTACTTC.